The 2 T cell receptor beta chains given below trace back to one sample, sequenced in a study of T cell changes during pregnancy in multiple sclerosis. Libraries were prepared by immunoSEQ multiplex PCR; TCRdb keeps only in-frame clonotypes and omits some of them. Of some 30,000 clones in the sample, about nine tenths were seen once. This specimen was CD8+ T cells from peripheral blood mononuclear cells, taken in the second trimester of pregnancy. The receptors stem from a female donor in good health, enrolled as a control in a pregnancy study.

V and J are TRBV6-5 and TRBJ2-7, with 7 bases aligning to TRBD1. Germline loops: CDR1 MNHEY, CDR2 SVGAGI. This CDR3 comprises 14 residues. The V and J ends lost 2 bases and 2 bases, in that order; junction bases with no gene match: 3. CDR3 residues: CASSYKGATYEQYF. CDR3 nucleotides: TGTGCCAGCAGTTACAAGGGGGCGACCTACGAGCAGTACTTC.

This clone came up once. This rearrangement joins TRBV9 to TRBJ2-2; TRBD1 aligns across 9 bases. Germline V gene lookup returns CDR1 SGDLS and CDR2 YYNGEE. V dropped 0 bases and J dropped 7; count of bases not matched to a gene: 7. The length of the CDR3 is 16 residues. Written as DNA, the CDR3 is TGTGCCAGCAGCGTAGCGGGGACAGGGTATGACGGGGAGCTGTTTTTT. This sequence encodes CASSVAGTGYDGELFF.